The following is a T cell receptor (beta chain) sequence with its context. Antigen specificity is unknown. Next came a second PCR, run for about 6 to 12 cycles, which used a sample-barcoded 5' primer along with a J-beta primer mix. Each cDNA molecule, via a template-switch adaptor with 12 random nucleotides, was tagged. TCRdb passed the 5' RACE reads through MiXCR, listing each CDR3 protein once. The table lists approximately 810,000 distinct CDR3 sequences, under 40% of them singletons. The germline V gene encodes CDR1 GTSNPN and CDR2 SVGIG (reference sequence). V shed 0 bases, J shed 3 bases, and the junction held 3 bases outside the gene matches. The CDR3 loop spans 15 amino acids. This entry comes from a study of blood T cells in healthy people across ages. General study findings and limits: Researchers said unsorted PBMCs prevented a conclusive naive versus antigen-experienced comparison. Across the age range, TCR beta diversity per million T cells fell in a roughly linear way.

Caucasian individuals from Russia who were healthy and aged about 6 to 95 acted as donors. The V and J genes are TRBV30 and TRBJ1-1; 11 positions match TRBD1. This TCR came from a man aged 18 to 29 in good health. Sequencing used blood. The CDR3 coding sequence is TGTGCCTGGAGTGTACGGGGACAGGGGGACACTGAAGCTTTCTTT. Translated: CAWSVRGQGDTEAFF. The variable domain in full, completed from reference TRBV30 and TRBJ1-1, reads SQTIHQWPATLVQPVGSPLSLECTVEGTSNPNLYWYRQAAGRGLQLLFYSVGIGQISSEVPQNLSASRPQDRQFILSSKKLLLSDSGFYLCAWSVRGQGDTEAFFGQGTRLTVV.